Listed below are T cell receptor beta chains from one sample, sequenced in a study of identical twins. TCRdb called the 5' RACE reads again in MiXCR, with one record for every CDR3 protein. The sample lists around 100,000 distinct CDR3 sequences, just under 6% occurring once. Specimen: memory T cells sorted from blood. All receptors derive from a woman aged 50 to 60 in good health. Both conserved end residues are part of each CDR3. The D gene is left open where the match is weak. Clone size is shown for a subset of rows, as once, few, many or a class of expanded clone.

cdr3_aa	cdr3_nt	d_call	j_call	v_call	clone_size	cdr3_length
CSASKERIAGNTIYF	TGCAGTGCTAGCAAAGAAAGGATTGCTGGAAACACCATATATTTT	.	TRBJ1-3	TRBV20-1	many	15
CASSLGHGQNMNTEAFF	TGCGCCAGCAGCTTGGGGCACGGACAGAACATGAACACTGAAGCTTTCTTT	.	TRBJ1-1	TRBV5-1	few	17
CASSATGGGEKLFF	TGTGCCAGCAGTGCTACAGGGGGAGGGGAAAAACTGTTTTTT	TRBD1	TRBJ1-4	TRBV12-3/TRBV12-4	many	14
CASSLTTGLNTIYF	TGTGCCAGTAGTCTAACGACAGGTCTGAACACCATATATTTT	.	TRBJ1-3	TRBV19	many	14
CASSLRDSTSGANVLTF	TGCGCCAGCAGCCTCAGGGACAGCACCTCTGGGGCCAACGTCCTGACTTTC	TRBD1	TRBJ2-6	TRBV4-1	many	17
CASSVRPEAEAFF	TGTGCCAGTAGCGTACGCCCGGAAGCTGAAGCTTTCTTT	.	TRBJ1-1	TRBV19	many	13
CASSWGPQGINQPQHF	TGTGCCAGCAGCTGGGGCCCCCAGGGGATCAATCAGCCCCAGCATTTT	.	TRBJ1-5	TRBV5-6	many	16
CASSPFSGRETQYF	TGTGCCAGCAGTCCCTTTAGCGGTCGGGAGACCCAGTACTTC	.	TRBJ2-5	TRBV2	.	14
CSASTSAEVEQYF	TGCAGTGCTTCGACTAGCGCAGAAGTCGAGCAGTACTTC	TRBD2	TRBJ2-7	TRBV20-1	.	13
CSAGLGADNEQFF	TGCAGCGCTGGACTTGGGGCGGACAATGAGCAGTTCTTC	.	TRBJ2-1	TRBV29-1	many	13
CASSMNLGPQHF	TGTGCCAGTAGCATGAACCTGGGCCCCCAGCATTTT	.	TRBJ1-5	TRBV19	.	12
CASSLTGTDKETQYF	TGCGCCAGCAGCCTTACCGGGACGGATAAAGAGACCCAGTACTTC	.	TRBJ2-5	TRBV5-1	many	15
CATQDGNQPQHF	TGTGCCACCCAGGATGGCAATCAGCCCCAGCATTTT	.	TRBJ1-5	TRBV24-1	many	12
CASSYIETSGDNEQFF	TGTGCCAGCAGTTACATTGAGACTAGCGGTGACAATGAGCAGTTCTTC	TRBD2	TRBJ2-1	TRBV12-3/TRBV12-4	many	16
CSARQGNNEQFF	TGCAGCGCACGACAGGGTAACAATGAGCAGTTCTTC	TRBD1	TRBJ2-1	TRBV29-1	.	12
CSALSPPGRKNEKLFF	TGCAGTGCCCTCTCCCCACCAGGGAGGAAGAATGAAAAACTGTTTTTT	.	TRBJ1-4	TRBV20-1	many	16
CASSRERGATFF	TGTGCCAGCTCTCGAGAGCGTGGGGCGACGTTCTTT	.	TRBJ1-1	TRBV18	.	12
CASSLQLVGTEAFF	TGTGCCAGCAGCTTACAGTTGGTCGGCACTGAAGCTTTCTTT	.	TRBJ1-1	TRBV7-9	few	14
CASRLWGTSYEQYF	TGTGCCAGCAGGCTCTGGGGGACCTCCTACGAGCAGTACTTC	.	TRBJ2-7	TRBV12-3/TRBV12-4	many	14
CASRNSGLGANVLTF	TGTGCCAGCAGGAACTCGGGTTTAGGGGCCAACGTCCTGACTTTC	.	TRBJ2-6	TRBV2	many	15
CASSLGILGQGEGLAENEQFF	TGTGCCAGCAGCTTGGGGATTCTCGGACAGGGAGAGGGACTAGCGGAAAATGAGCAGTTCTTC	TRBD2	TRBJ2-1	TRBV5-6	many	21
CASSQNPRDREWETQYF	TGCGCCAGCAGCCAGAACCCCCGGGACAGGGAGTGGGAGACCCAGTACTTC	TRBD1	TRBJ2-5	TRBV5-1	few	17
CSAGQGFGEQFF	TGCAGTGCGGGACAGGGTTTCGGTGAGCAGTTCTTC	TRBD1	TRBJ2-1	TRBV20-1	many	12
CASSSGASSYNEQFF	TGTGCCAGCAGCTCAGGGGCCAGCTCCTACAATGAGCAGTTCTTC	.	TRBJ2-1	TRBV12-3/TRBV12-4	many	15
CATSRDPVTDGNYGYTF	TGTGCCACCAGCAGAGATCCTGTGACCGATGGAAACTATGGCTACACCTTC	.	TRBJ1-2	TRBV15	few	17
CASSSGLASSGELFF	TGTGCCAGCAGCTCGGGACTAGCGAGTTCCGGGGAGCTGTTTTTT	TRBD2	TRBJ2-2	TRBV11-2	many	15
CASSSLASYNDQFF	TGTGCCAGCAGCTCCCTGGCCTCCTACAATGATCAGTTCTTC	.	TRBJ2-1	TRBV11-2	.	14
CASRSRLLTGNTEAFF	TGTGCCAGCAGATCCCGTCTCCTTACAGGGAACACTGAAGCTTTCTTT	.	TRBJ1-1	TRBV12-3/TRBV12-4	.	16
CASSPPGLSYEQYF	TGTGCCAGCAGCCCCCCCGGTTTATCCTACGAGCAGTACTTC	.	TRBJ2-7	TRBV11-2	many	14
CATGLGYNEQFF	TGTGCCACCGGACTAGGTTACAATGAGCAGTTCTTC	TRBD2	TRBJ2-1	TRBV15	many	12
CASSPSFNEQFF	TGTGCCAGCAGCCCTTCTTTCAATGAGCAGTTCTTC	.	TRBJ2-1	TRBV7-9	many	12
CSARREGGNTEAFF	TGCAGTGCTAGAAGGGAGGGGGGTAACACTGAAGCTTTCTTT	.	TRBJ1-1	TRBV20-1	few	14
CASSQYTRASSYNEQFF	TGCGCCAGCAGCCAGTATACTAGGGCCAGCTCCTACAATGAGCAGTTCTTC	.	TRBJ2-1	TRBV4-1	many	17
CASRDNLAATYEQYF	TGTGCCAGCAGGGACAACCTAGCGGCTACCTACGAGCAGTACTTC	TRBD2	TRBJ2-7	TRBV6-1	many	15
CSGWGGRAFF	TGCAGCGGTTGGGGGGGGAGGGCTTTCTTT	.	TRBJ1-1	TRBV29-1	many	10
CASSKTGEAGELFF	TGTGCCAGCAGCAAAACAGGGGAGGCCGGGGAGCTGTTTTTT	.	TRBJ2-2	TRBV7-8	many	14
CSARDLREIEKLFF	TGCAGTGCTAGAGATCTTCGGGAGATTGAAAAACTGTTTTTT	.	TRBJ1-4	TRBV20-1	many	14
CASSISRSGANVLTF	TGTGCCAGCAGTATTTCTCGCTCTGGGGCCAACGTCCTGACTTTC	.	TRBJ2-6	TRBV7-8	few	15
CASSLNRVVNIQYF	TGTGCCAGCAGTTTGAACAGGGTGGTGAACATTCAGTACTTC	.	TRBJ2-4	TRBV6-2/TRBV6-3	many	14
CASSSGGYTDTQYF	TGCGCCAGCAGTTCCGGGGGCTACACAGATACGCAGTATTTT	.	TRBJ2-3	TRBV5-1	.	14
CASSQDLGIELTQYF	TGCGCCAGCAGCCAAGATCTTGGGATTGAGTTGACCCAGTACTTC	.	TRBJ2-5	TRBV4-1	many	15
CASSLAIGNEQFF	TGTGCCAGCAGCTTAGCTATAGGGAATGAGCAGTTCTTC	.	TRBJ2-1	TRBV11-3	few	13